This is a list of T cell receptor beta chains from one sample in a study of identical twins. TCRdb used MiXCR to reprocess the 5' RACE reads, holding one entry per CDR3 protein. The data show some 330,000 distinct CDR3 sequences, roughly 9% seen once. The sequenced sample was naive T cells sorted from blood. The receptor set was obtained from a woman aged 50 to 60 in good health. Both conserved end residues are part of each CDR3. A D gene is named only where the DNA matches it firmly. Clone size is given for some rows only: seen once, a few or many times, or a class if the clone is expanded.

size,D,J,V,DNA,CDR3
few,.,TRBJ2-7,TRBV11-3,TGTGCCAGCAGCTCAAGAACGACGGACTTGGGGGAGCAGTACTTC,CASSSRTTDLGEQYF
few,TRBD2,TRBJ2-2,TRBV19,TGTGCCAGTAGAGAGCGGGAGGGCCTCGGGGAGCTGTTTTTT,CASREREGLGELFF
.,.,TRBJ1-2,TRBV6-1,TGTGCCGCCGACTGGGGGGTCGAGATTAACTATGGCTACACCTTC,CAADWGVEINYGYTF
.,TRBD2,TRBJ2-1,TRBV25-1,TGTGCCAGCAGTGCCAGCGGGAGACTTGCTTTTGAGCAGTTCTTC,CASSASGRLAFEQFF
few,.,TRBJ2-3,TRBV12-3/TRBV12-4,TGTGCCAGCAGTTTAGTAGGGGGAGGAACCACAGATACGCAGTATTTT,CASSLVGGGTTDTQYF
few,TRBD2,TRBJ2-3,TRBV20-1,TGCAGTGCTACCACTAGCGGGCAGGGAGGCGGCACAGATACGCAGTATTTT,CSATTSGQGGGTDTQYF
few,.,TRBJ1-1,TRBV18,TGTGCCAGCTCACCGTACCCTGAAGCTTTCTTT,CASSPYPEAFF
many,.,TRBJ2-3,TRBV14,TGTGCCAGCAGCCGTCGGGACTCTTACACAGATACGCAGTATTTT,CASSRRDSYTDTQYF
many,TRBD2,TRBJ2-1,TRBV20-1,TGCAGTGCTAGACCTCCTACTGGGAGACTAGCACTGGGTGAGCAGTTCTTC,CSARPPTGRLALGEQFF
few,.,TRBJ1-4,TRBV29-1,TGCAGCGGTCTGCGGGGTGGGGAGGACGAAAAACTGTTTTTT,CSGLRGGEDEKLFF
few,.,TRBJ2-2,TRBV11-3,TGTGCCAGCAGCCCTACACAGGGGAACACCGGGGAGCTGTTTTTT,CASSPTQGNTGELFF
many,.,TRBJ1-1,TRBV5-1,TGCGCCAGCACCCTTGAGGCGGAGATTAACACTGAAGCTTTCTTT,CASTLEAEINTEAFF
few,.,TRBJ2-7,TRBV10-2,TGCGCCAGCGTAGGGGACGGACTGCTCTACGAGCAGTACTTC,CASVGDGLLYEQYF
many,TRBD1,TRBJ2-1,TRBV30,TGTGCCTGGAGTGCAGGACAGGGGCAGGGTGAGCAGTTCTTC,CAWSAGQGQGEQFF
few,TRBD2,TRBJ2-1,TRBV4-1,TGCGCCAGCGCCGGGACTACAAACAATGAGCAGTTCTTC,CASAGTTNNEQFF
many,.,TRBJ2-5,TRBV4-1,TGCGCCAGCAGCCGTTTAACTTCGGAGACCCAGTACTTC,CASSRLTSETQYF
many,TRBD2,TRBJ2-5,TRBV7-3,TGTGCCAGCAGCAGGGGGACTAGCGGGGCAGCGTGGGAGACCCAGTACTTC,CASSRGTSGAAWETQYF
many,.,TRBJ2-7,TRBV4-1,TGCGCCAGCAGCCAAAGGAACGGGAACTACGAGCAGTACTTC,CASSQRNGNYEQYF
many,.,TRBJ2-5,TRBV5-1,TGCGCCAGCAGCTTGGTCAGAATTGAAAAAGAGACCCAGTACTTC,CASSLVRIEKETQYF
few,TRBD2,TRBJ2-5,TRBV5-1,TGCGCCAGCAGCGTGGCCCGAGGACTAGTGGGTGAGACCCAGTACTTC,CASSVARGLVGETQYF
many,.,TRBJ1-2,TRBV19,TGTGCCAGTAGTGCCGGTTGGGGAGGCGGCTACACCTTC,CASSAGWGGGYTF
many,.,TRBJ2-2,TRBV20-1,TGCAGTGCTATTGGTGGACGGGAGCTGTTTTTT,CSAIGGRELFF
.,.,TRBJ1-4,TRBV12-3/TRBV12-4,TGTGCCAGCAGTTTAATTGGGACTCTTAATGAAAAACTGTTTTTT,CASSLIGTLNEKLFF
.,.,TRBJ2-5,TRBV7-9,TGTGCCAGCAGCTATTTTGTTGGACAAGAGACCCAGTACTTC,CASSYFVGQETQYF
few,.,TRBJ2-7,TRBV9,TGTGCCAGCAGCGTAGGATCAGTTTCCTACGAGCAGTACTTC,CASSVGSVSYEQYF
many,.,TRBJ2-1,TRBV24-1,TGTGCCACCAGTGATTTTGGGGGCTACCGCGATGAGCAGTTCTTC,CATSDFGGYRDEQFF
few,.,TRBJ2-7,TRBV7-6,TGTGCCAGCAGCTTAAGCAGAACCTACGAGCAGTACTTC,CASSLSRTYEQYF
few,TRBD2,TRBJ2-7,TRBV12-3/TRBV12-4,TGTGCCAGCAACTGGGGAGGGATAGCCTACGAGCAGTACTTC,CASNWGGIAYEQYF
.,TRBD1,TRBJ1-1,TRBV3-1,TGTGCCAGCGGACAGGGAAGCCTGAACACTGAAGCTTTCTTT,CASGQGSLNTEAFF
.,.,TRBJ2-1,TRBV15,TGTGCCACCAGCAGAGATCTTAGGGGGAGGGCCTGGAATGAGCAGTTCTTC,CATSRDLRGRAWNEQFF
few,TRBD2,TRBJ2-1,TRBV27,TGTGCCAGCAGGCCTCTAGCGGAATTATACAATGAGCAGTTCTTC,CASRPLAELYNEQFF
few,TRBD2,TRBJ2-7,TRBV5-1,TGCGCCAGCAGCCCCGGCGGGGTTAGCGGGGTCGTCTCCTACGAGCAGTACTTC,CASSPGGVSGVVSYEQYF